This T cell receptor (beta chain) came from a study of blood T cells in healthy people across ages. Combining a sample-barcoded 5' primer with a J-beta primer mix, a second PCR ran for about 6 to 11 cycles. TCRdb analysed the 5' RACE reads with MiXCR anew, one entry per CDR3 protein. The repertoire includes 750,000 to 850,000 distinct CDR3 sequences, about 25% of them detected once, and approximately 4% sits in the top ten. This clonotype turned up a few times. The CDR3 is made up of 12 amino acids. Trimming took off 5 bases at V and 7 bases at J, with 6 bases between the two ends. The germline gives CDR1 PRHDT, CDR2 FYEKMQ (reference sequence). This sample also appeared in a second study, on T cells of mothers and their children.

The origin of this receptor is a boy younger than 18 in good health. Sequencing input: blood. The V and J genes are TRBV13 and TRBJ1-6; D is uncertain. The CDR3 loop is CASSVDNSPLHF. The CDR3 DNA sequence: TGTGCCAGCAGCGTTGACAATTCACCCCTCCACTTT.